The T cell receptor (beta chain) described here comes from a study of post-analysis software for immune sequencing data. Study-level points and caveats: Compared with controls, patients had more of five TRBV segments, including TRBV5-6, TRBV5-1 and TRBV20-1.

With 1 base removed from V and 6 bases from J, the gap between germline ends came to 12 bases. The CDR3 loop spans 14 amino acids. CDR1 is SGHTA, CDR2 FQGNSA, per germline. TCR beta cDNA libraries included unique molecular identifiers. TCRdb re-called the PCR reads through MiXCR, storing one row per CDR3 protein. The sample yields roughly 700,000 distinct CDR3 sequences, about 27% seen once. As for this clonotype: Its antigen is undetermined.

The rearrangement links TRBV7-2 to TRBJ1-1; D is ambiguous. The sequencing sample was made of blood. This clonotype was sampled from a girl aged 5-17 years with multiple sclerosis. CDR3: CASSLVAVMSEAFF. The CDR3 coding sequence is TGTGCCAGCAGCTTAGTCGCAGTGATGTCTGAAGCTTTCTTT.